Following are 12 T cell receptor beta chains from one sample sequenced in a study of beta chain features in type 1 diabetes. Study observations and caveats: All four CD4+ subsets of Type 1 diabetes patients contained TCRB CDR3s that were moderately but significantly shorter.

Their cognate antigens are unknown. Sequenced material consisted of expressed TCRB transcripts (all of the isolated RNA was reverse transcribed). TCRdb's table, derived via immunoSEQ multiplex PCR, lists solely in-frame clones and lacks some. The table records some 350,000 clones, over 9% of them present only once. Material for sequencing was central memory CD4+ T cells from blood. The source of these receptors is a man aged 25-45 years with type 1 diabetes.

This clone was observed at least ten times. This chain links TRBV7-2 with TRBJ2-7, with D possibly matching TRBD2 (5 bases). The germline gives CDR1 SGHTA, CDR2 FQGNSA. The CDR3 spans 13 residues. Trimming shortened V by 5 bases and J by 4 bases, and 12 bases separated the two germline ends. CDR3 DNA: TGTGCCAGCAGCCCCATGGGAGATTACGAGCAGTACTTC. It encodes CASSPMGDYEQYF.

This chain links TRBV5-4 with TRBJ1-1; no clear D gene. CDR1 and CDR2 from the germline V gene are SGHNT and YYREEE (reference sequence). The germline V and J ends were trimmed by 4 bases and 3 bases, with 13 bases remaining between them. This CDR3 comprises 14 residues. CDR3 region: CASSLPRLDTEAFF. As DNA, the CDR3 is TGTGCCAGCAGCCTACCCAGACTCGACACTGAAGCTTTCTTT.

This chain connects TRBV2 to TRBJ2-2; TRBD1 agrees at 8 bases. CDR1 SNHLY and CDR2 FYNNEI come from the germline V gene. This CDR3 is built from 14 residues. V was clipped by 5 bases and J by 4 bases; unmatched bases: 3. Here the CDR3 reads CASSPQGGTGELFF. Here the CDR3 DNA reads TGTGCCAGCAGTCCACAGGGGGGCACCGGGGAGCTGTTTTTT.

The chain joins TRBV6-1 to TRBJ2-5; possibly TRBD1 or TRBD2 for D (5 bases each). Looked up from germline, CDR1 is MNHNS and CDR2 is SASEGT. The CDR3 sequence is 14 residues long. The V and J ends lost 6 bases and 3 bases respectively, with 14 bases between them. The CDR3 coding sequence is TGTGCCAGCAGCCGTGGGACGGCCGAAGAGACCCAGTACTTC. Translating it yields CASSRGTAEETQYF.

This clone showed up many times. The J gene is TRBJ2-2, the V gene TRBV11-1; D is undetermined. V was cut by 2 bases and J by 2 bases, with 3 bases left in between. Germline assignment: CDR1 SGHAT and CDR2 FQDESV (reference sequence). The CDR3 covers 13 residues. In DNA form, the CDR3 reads TGTGCCAGCAGCTTAATAAACACCGGGGAGCTGTTTTTT. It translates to CASSLINTGELFF.

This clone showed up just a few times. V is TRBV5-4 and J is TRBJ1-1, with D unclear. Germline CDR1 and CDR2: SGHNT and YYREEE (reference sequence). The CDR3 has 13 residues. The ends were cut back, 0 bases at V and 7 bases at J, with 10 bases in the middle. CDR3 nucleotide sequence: TGTGCCAGCAGCTTGGGGGTCGGCTTTGAAGCTTTCTTT. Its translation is CASSLGVGFEAFF.

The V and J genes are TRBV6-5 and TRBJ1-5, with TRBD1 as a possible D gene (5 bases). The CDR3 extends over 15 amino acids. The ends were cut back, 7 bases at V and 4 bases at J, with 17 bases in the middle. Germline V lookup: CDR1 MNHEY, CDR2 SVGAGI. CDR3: CASTISGTGNQPQHF. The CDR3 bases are TGTGCCAGCACCATATCCGGGACTGGAAATCAGCCCCAGCATTTT.

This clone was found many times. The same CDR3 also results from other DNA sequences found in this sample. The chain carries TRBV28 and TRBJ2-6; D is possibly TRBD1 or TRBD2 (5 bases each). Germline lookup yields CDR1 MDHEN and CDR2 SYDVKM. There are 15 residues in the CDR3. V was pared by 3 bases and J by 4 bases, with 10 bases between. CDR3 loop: CASSFQGPGANVLTF. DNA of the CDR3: TGTGCCAGCAGTTTTCAGGGACCCGGGGCCAACGTCCTGACTTTC. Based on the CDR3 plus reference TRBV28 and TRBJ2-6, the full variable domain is DVKVTQSSRYLVKRTGEKVFLECVQDMDHENMFWYRQDPGLGLRLIYFSYDVKMKEKGDIPEGYSVSREKKERFSLILESASTNQTSMYLCASSFQGPGANVLTFGAGSRLTVL.

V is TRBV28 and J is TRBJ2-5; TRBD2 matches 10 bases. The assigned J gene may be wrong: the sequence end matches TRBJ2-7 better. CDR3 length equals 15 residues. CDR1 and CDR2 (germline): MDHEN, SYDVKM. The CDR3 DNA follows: TGTGCCAGCAGTTCCCCAAGCGGGAGGGTCCACGAGCAGTACTTC. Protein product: CASSSPSGRVHEQYF.

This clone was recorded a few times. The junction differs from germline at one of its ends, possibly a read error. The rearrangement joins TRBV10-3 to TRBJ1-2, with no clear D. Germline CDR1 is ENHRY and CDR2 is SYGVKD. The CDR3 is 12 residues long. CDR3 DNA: TGTGCCAGCAGTGAAGCTGGGGATGGCTACACCTTC. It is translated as CASSEAGDGYTF.

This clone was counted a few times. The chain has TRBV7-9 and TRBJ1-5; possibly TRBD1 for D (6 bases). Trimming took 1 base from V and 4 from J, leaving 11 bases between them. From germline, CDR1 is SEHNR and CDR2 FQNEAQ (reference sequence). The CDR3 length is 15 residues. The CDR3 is CASSLGGGPNQPQHF. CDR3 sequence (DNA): TGTGCCAGCAGCTTAGGTGGGGGGCCTAATCAGCCCCAGCATTTT.

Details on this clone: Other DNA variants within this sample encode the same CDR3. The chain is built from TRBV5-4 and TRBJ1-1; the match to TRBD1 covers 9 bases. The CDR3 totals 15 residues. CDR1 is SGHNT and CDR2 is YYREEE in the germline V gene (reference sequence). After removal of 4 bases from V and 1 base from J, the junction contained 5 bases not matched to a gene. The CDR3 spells CASSPQTGGNTEAFF. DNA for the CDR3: TGTGCCAGCAGCCCTCAGACAGGGGGGAACACTGAAGCTTTCTTT.